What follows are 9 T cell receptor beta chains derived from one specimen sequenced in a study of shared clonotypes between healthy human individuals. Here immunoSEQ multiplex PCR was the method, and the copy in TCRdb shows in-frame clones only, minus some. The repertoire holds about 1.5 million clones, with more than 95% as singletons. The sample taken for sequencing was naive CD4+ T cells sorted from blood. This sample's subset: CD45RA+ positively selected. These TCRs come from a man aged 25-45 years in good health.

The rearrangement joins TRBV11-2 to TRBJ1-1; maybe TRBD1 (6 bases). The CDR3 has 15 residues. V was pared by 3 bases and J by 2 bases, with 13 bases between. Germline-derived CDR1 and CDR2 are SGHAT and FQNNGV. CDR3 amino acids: CASSFSAGTNTEAFF. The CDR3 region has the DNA TGTGCCAGCAGCTTTTCGGCAGGGACAAACACTGAAGCTTTCTTT.

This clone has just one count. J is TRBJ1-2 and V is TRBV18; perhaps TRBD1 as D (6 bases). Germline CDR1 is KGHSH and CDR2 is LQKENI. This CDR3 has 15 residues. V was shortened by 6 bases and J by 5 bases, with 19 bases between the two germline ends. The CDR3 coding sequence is TGTGCCAGCTCTTCAACCGGGACAAGCTTTTATGGCTACACCTTC. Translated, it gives CASSSTGTSFYGYTF.

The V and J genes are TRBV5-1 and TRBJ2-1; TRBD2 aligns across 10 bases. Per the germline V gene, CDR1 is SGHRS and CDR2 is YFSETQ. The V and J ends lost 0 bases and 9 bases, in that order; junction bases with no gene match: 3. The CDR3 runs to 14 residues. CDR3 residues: CASSLESSGGEQFF. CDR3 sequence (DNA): TGCGCCAGCAGCTTGGAGTCTAGCGGGGGTGAGCAGTTCTTC. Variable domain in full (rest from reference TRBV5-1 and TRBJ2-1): KAGVTQTPRYLIKTRGQQVTLSCSPISGHRSVSWYQQTPGQGLQFLFEYFSETQRNKGNFPGRFSGRQFSNSRSEMNVSTLELGDSALYLCASSLESSGGEQFFGPGTRLTVL.

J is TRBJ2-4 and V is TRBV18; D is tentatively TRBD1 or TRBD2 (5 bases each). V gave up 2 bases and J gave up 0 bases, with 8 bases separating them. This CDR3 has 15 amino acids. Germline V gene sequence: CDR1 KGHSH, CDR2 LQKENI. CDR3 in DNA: TGTGCCAGCTCACCAGGGGGAACAGCCAAAAACATTCAGTACTTC. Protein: CASSPGGTAKNIQYF.

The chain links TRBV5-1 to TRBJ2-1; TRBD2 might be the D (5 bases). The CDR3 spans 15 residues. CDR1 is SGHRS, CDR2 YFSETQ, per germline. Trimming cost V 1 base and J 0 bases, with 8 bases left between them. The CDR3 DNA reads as TGCGCCAGCAGCTTGATGCGGGTCTCCTACAATGAGCAGTTCTTC. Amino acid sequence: CASSLMRVSYNEQFF.

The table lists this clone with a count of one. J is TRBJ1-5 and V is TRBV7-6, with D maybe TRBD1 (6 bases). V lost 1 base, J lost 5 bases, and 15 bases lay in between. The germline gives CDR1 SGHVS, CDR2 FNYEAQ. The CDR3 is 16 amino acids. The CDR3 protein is CASSLGTALGHQPQHF. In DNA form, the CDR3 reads TGTGCCAGCAGCTTAGGGACAGCCTTAGGACATCAGCCCCAGCATTTT. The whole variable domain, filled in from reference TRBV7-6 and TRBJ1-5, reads GAGVSQSPRYKVTKRGQDVALRCDPISGHVSLYWYRQALGQGPEFLTYFNYEAQQDKSGLPNDRFSAERPEGSISTLTIQRTEQRDSAMYRCASSLGTALGHQPQHFGDGTRLSIL.

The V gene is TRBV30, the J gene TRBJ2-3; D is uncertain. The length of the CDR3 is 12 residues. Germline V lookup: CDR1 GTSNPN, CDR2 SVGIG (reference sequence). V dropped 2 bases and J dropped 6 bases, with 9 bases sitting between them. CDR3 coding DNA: TGTGCCTGGAGTCCGAGGCGGGATACGCAGTATTTT. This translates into CAWSPRRDTQYF.

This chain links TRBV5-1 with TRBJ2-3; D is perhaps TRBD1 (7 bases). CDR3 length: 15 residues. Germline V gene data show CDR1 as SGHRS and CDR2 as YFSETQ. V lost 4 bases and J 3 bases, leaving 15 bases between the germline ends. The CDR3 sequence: CASSQGGRGTDTQYF. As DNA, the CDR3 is TGCGCCAGCAGCCAGGGGGGTCGGGGAACAGATACGCAGTATTTT. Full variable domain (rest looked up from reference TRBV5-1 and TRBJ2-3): KAGVTQTPRYLIKTRGQQVTLSCSPISGHRSVSWYQQTPGQGLQFLFEYFSETQRNKGNFPGRFSGRQFSNSRSEMNVSTLELGDSALYLCASSQGGRGTDTQYFGPGTRLTVL.

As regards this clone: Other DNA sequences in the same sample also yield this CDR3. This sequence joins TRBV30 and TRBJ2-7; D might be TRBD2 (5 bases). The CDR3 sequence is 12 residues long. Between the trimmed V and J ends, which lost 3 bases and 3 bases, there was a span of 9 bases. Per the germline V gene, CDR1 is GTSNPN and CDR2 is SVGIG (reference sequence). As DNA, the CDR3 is TGTGCCTGGAGAGGACGGGACTACGAGCAGTACTTC. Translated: CAWRGRDYEQYF.